This T cell receptor beta chain was recovered during a study of spatial heterogeneity in lung cancer. Study at large: The study observed each unique TCR and UMI combination more than ten times on average in raw reads.

There are many counts of this clonotype. TCRdb processed the 5' RACE reads anew with MiXCR; each CDR3 protein has one entry. The sample has fewer than 9,000 distinct CDR3 sequences, roughly 8% seen once; the top ten hold roughly 29%. Indicated time point: sample taken at primary tumor resection. Tumor, nontumor lung or frozen PBMC supplied whole RNA that was sequenced unsorted. The donors, roughly 70 patients with untreated early-stage non-small cell lung cancer, provided the samples. The CDR3 totals 15 residues. V lost 2 bases to trimming and J lost 0 bases; unmatched junction nucleotides: 0. Germline lookup yields CDR1 SGDLS and CDR2 YYNGEE.

The specimen comprised PBMCs, sampled at surgery. The sequence was collected from a female donor with early-stage non-small cell lung cancer. V and J are TRBV9 and TRBJ2-1; 9 bases are a match to TRBD2. CDR3 DNA: TGTGCCAGCAGCGTTAGCGGGAGCTCCTACAATGAGCAGTTCTTC. Protein: CASSVSGSSYNEQFF.